The TCR beta chain under discussion was sequenced for a study of shared clonotypes between healthy human individuals. The test was conducted at deep level. Original processing methods: There were no quality scores in the junction-only immunoSEQ sequences, so filtering differed. Sequencing was performed with immunoSEQ multiplex PCR; in TCRdb, only in-frame clones are kept and a portion is missing. V and J calls and clone size are copied from that table; D and trimming were computed from the DNA. This sample carries roughly 200,000 clones, 65% to 70% of them seen once, and the ten largest clones take roughly 10%. The sample holds one count of this clone. The CDR3 has 11 amino acids. Deletions cut 3 bases from V and 12 bases from J, with 9 bases between. Germline V CDR1 and CDR2: MNHEY, SMNVEV (reference sequence).

The chain recombines TRBV27 with TRBJ2-1; D is unresolved. The sample taken for sequencing was memory CD4+ T cells sorted from blood. Subset of the sample: CD45RA-negative fraction. This clonotype was obtained from a man aged 30-40 years in good health. The chain's CDR3 is CASSFPQLQFF. The DNA of the CDR3 is TGTGCCAGCAGTTTTCCCCAGTTGCAGTTCTTC.